The clone carrying this T cell receptor (beta chain) came up once. What it binds is not known. The same CDR3 arises from other DNA sequences in this sample as well. This sample stems from a study of shared clonotypes between healthy human individuals. Looking at the study overall: The study used three CD4 naive, three CD4 memory, two CD8 naive and one CD8 memory plate per donor.

General study results and limits: Few donors limited the genetic and exposure-history diversity represented.

Clones were read by immunoSEQ multiplex PCR, and TCRdb kept only the in-frame ones, dropping some. The repertoire holds about 2 million clones, with around 96% as singletons. Per germline, CDR1 MDHEN and CDR2 SYDVKM. V lost 2 bases to trimming and J lost 0 bases, with 11 bases between them. The CDR3 extends over 15 amino acids. Naive CD8 cells, CD45RO-negative and positively selected for CCR7, excluded terminally differentiated effector memory CD45RA+ cells. Material for sequencing was naive CD8+ T cells sorted from blood. The gene calls are TRBV28 and TRBJ2-7, with D perhaps matching TRBD2 (6 bases). The clonotype was recovered from a man aged 18 to 35 in good health. CDR3: CASSLRGLSSYEQYF. CDR3 nucleotide sequence: TGTGCCAGCAGTTTACGGGGACTCAGCTCCTACGAGCAGTACTTC. Using reference TRBV28 and TRBJ2-7 for the parts outside the CDR3, the full variable domain is DVKVTQSSRYLVKRTGEKVFLECVQDMDHENMFWYRQDPGLGLRLIYFSYDVKMKEKGDIPEGYSVSREKKERFSLILESASTNQTSMYLCASSLRGLSSYEQYFGPGTRLTVT.